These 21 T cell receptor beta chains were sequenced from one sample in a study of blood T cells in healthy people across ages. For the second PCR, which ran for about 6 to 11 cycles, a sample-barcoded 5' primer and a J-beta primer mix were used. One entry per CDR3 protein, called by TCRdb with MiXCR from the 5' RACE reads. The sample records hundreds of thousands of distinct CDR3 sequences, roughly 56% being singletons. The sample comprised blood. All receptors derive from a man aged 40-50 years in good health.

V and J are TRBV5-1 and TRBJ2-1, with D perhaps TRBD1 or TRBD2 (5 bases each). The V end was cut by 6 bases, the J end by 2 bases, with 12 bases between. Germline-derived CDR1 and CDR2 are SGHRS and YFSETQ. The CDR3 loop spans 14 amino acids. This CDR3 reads CASNPGPTYNEQFF. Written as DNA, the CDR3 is TGCGCCAGCAACCCGGGGCCCACCTACAATGAGCAGTTCTTC.

The CDR3 sequence is CSARRGYNEQFF. CDR3 DNA: TGCAGTGCTAGGCGGGGGTACAATGAGCAGTTCTTC. The chain carries TRBV20-1 and TRBJ2-1; TRBD2 agrees at 7 bases. This CDR3 has 12 amino acids. Germline lookup yields CDR1 DFQATT and CDR2 SNEGSKA (reference sequence). J lost 4 bases, V lost 3 bases, and 0 bases had no gene match.

In DNA, the CDR3 is TGTGCCACCACATCATCGGGGGTTGGCCGTTTTAGGGGTGAGACCCAGTACTTC. As protein: CATTSSGVGRFRGETQYF. This sequence joins TRBV28 and TRBJ2-5, with D perhaps matching TRBD2 (6 bases). V was pared by 10 bases and J by 5 bases, with 32 bases between. Per germline, CDR1 MDHEN and CDR2 SYDVKM. The CDR3 has 18 residues.

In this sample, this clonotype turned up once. CDR3: CASRPGQNTDTQYF. As DNA, the CDR3 is TGTGCCAGCAGACCCGGACAGAACACAGATACGCAGTATTTT. The chain combines TRBV6-2 or TRBV6-3 with TRBJ2-3; perhaps TRBD1 as D (6 bases). The germline V and J ends were trimmed by 6 bases and 2 bases, with 12 bases remaining between them. Per germline, CDR1 MNHEY and CDR2 SVGEGT. The CDR3 extends over 14 amino acids.

The CDR3 protein is CASSLGWGETQYF. In nucleotides, the CDR3 is TGCGCCAGCAGCTTGGGTTGGGGGGAGACCCAGTACTTC. V is TRBV5-1 and J is TRBJ2-5; D tentatively fits TRBD1 or TRBD2 (5 bases each). V lost 0 bases and J lost 5, with 8 bases in between. The germline CDR1 and CDR2 sequences are SGHRS and YFSETQ. The CDR3 runs 13 residues.

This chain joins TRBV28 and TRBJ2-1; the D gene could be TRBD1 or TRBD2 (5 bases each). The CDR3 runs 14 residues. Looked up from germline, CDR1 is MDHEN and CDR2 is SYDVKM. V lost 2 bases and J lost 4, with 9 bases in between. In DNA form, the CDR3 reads TGTGCCAGCAGTTTACCCGAGGGGTACAATGAGCAGTTCTTC. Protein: CASSLPEGYNEQFF.

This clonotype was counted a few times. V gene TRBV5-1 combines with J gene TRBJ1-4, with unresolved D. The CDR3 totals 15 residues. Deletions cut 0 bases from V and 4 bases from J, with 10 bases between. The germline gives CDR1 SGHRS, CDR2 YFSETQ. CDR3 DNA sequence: TGCGCCAGCAGCTTGGAGGGTCTAAATAATGAAAAACTGTTTTTT. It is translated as CASSLEGLNNEKLFF.

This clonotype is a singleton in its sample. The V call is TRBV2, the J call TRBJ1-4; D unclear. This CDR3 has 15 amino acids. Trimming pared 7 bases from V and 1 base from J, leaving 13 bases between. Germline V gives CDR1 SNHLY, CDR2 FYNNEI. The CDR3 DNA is TGTGCCAGCAAATCGCGGACCGGAACTAATGAAAAACTGTTTTTT. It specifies CASKSRTGTNEKLFF.

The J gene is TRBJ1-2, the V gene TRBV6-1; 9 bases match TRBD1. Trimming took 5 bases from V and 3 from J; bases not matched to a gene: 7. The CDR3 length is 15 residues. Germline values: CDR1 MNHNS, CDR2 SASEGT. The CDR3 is CASSNRDRDYYGYTF. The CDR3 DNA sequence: TGTGCCAGCAGTAACCGGGACAGGGACTACTATGGCTACACCTTC.

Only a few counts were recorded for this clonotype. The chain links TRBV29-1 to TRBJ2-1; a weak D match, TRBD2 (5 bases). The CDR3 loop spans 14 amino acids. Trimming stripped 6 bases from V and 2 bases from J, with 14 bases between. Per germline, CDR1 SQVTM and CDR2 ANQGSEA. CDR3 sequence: CSVPRADPYNEQFF. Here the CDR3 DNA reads TGCAGCGTGCCCCGAGCGGATCCCTACAATGAGCAGTTCTTC.

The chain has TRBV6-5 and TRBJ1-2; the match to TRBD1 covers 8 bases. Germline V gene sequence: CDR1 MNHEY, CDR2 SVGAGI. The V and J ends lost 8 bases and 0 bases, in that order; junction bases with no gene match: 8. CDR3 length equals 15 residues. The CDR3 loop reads CASCPDRGTNYGYTF. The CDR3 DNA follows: TGTGCCAGCTGTCCAGACAGGGGAACTAACTATGGCTACACCTTC.

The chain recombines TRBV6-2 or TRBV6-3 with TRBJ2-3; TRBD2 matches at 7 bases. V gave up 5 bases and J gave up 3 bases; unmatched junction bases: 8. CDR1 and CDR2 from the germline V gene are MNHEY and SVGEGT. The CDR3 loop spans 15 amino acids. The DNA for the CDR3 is TGTGCCAGCAGTCCCGGGGCTAGCGGTACAGATACGCAGTATTTT. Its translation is CASSPGASGTDTQYF.

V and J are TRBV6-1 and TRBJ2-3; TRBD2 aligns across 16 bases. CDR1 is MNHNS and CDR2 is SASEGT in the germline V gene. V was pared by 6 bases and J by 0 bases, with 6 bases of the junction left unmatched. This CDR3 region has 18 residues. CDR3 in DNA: TGTGCCAGCAGCCGGGGACTAGCGGGAGGGCCGAGCACAGATACGCAGTATTTT. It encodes CASSRGLAGGPSTDTQYF.

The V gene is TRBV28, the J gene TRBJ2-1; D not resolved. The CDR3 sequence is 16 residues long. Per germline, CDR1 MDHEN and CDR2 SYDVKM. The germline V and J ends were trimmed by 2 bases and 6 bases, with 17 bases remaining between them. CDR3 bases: TGTGCCAGCAGTTTACGGTACCGCGACCGCGGCAATGAGCAGTTCTTC. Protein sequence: CASSLRYRDRGNEQFF.

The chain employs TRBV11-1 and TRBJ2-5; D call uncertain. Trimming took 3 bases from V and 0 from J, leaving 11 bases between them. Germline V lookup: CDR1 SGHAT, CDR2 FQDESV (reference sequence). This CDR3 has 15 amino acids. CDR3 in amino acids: CASSFSFGYQETQYF. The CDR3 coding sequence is TGTGCCAGCAGCTTCAGTTTTGGCTACCAAGAGACCCAGTACTTC. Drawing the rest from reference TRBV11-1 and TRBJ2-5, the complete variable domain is EAEVAQSPRYKITEKSQAVAFWCDPISGHATLYWYRQILGQGPELLVQFQDESVVDDSQLPKDRFSAERLKGVDSTLKIQPAELGDSAMYLCASSFSFGYQETQYFGPGTRLLVL.

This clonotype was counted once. In nucleotides, the CDR3 is TGCGCCAGCAGTCCTCCTAGTGTCGGAGATAATAAGTACGAGCAGTACTTC. Protein sequence: CASSPPSVGDNKYEQYF. The V call is TRBV5-1, the J call TRBJ2-7; D gene uncertain. Germline lookup yields CDR1 SGHRS and CDR2 YFSETQ. The CDR3 is 17 residues long. V was clipped by 5 bases and J by 4 bases, with 25 bases between them.

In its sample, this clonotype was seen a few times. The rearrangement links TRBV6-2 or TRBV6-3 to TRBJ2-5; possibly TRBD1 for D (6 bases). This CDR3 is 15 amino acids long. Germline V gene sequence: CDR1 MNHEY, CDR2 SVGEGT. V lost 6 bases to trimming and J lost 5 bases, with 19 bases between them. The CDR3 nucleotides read TGTGCCAGCAGCTACAGGGACCCATGGGCGGAGACCCAGTACTTC. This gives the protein CASSYRDPWAETQYF.

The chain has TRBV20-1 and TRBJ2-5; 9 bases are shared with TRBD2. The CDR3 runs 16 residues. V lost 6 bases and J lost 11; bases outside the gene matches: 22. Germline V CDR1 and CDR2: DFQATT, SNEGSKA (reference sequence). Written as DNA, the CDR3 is TGCAGTGCGTTGATACAAGGACTAGCGACCTACAATGAGCAGTACTTC. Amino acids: CSALIQGLATYNEQYF.

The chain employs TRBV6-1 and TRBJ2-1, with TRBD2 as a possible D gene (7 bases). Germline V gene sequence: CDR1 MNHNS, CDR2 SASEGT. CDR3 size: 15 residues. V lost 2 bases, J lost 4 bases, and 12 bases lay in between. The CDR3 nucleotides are TGTGCCAGCAGTGAATCACGGGGGGCGTACAATGAGCAGTTCTTC. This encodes CASSESRGAYNEQFF.

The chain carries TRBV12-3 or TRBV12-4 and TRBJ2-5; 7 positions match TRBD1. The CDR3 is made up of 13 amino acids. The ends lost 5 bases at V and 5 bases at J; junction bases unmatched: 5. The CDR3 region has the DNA TGTGCCAGCAGTAAACAGGGGACCGAGACCCAGTACTTC. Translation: CASSKQGTETQYF.

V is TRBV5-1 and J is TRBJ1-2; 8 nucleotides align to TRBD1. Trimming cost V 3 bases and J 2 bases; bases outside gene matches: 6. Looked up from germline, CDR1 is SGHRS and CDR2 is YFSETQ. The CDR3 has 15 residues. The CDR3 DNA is TGCGCCAGCAGCTCGGAGGCAGGGGGCAACTATGGCTACACCTTC. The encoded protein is CASSSEAGGNYGYTF.